The subject of this entry is one T cell receptor beta chain. The antigen is not known. In germline, CDR1 is MDHEN, CDR2 SYDVKM. V gave up 3 bases and J gave up 6 bases; unmatched junction bases: 7. The CDR3 length is 14 residues. This sample was taken from a study of response to subunit inactivated influenza vaccine. TCRdb independently ran MiXCR on the RT-PCR reads; one entry per CDR3 protein. The sample has hundreds of thousands of distinct CDR3 sequences, 13% to 15% seen once. The study, taken as a whole, reports: It was the authors' suggestion that each seasonal influenza vaccination recruits few new T cells.

The rearrangement uses TRBV28 and TRBJ2-7; 8 positions agree with TRBD1. The sequence was obtained from a man aged 45-65 years who received an inactivated influenza vaccine. The sequencing here drew on PBMCs from blood, taken around two weeks before vaccination. CDR3 amino acids: CASSFSRGHAEQYF. The CDR3 DNA follows: TGTGCCAGCAGTTTCTCCAGGGGGCATGCCGAGCAGTACTTC.